This T cell receptor beta chain is drawn from a study of blood T cell repertoires in COVID-19. Across the whole study: The analysed material was cDNA or gDNA that came from T cells, B-cell-depleted T cells, or PBMCs.

Measured with immunoSEQ multiplex PCR; TCRdb has only the in-frame clones, and not every one. The sample yields some 320,000 clones, 90% seen once. Clinical history as reported by participants underpinned cohort assignment. A case of COVID-19 had been met by exposed participants within 2 weeks before study entry. The CDR3 covers 15 residues. The germline V gene encodes CDR1 SGDLS and CDR2 YYNGEE. V lost 4 bases to trimming and J lost 2 bases, with 13 bases between them. V and J are TRBV9 and TRBJ1-3, with a possible D match to TRBD1 (6 bases). The TCR originated in a young woman who had been exposed to COVID-19. Sequenced: PBMCs or T cells enriched from blood (not recorded which). CDR3: CASSPSPGAGNTIYF. The CDR3 nucleotides are TGTGCCAGCAGCCCCAGCCCAGGGGCTGGAAACACCATATATTTT. Full variable domain (outside the CDR3, taken from reference TRBV9 and TRBJ1-3): DSGVTQTPKHLITATGQRVTLRCSPRSGDLSVYWYQQSLDQGLQFLIQYYNGEERAKGNILERFSAQQFPDLHSELNLSSLELGDSALYFCASSPSPGAGNTIYFGEGSWLTVV.